This is a list of T cell receptor beta chains from one sample in a study of shared clonotypes between healthy human individuals. Clones were sequenced by immunoSEQ multiplex PCR, and TCRdb holds only the in-frame ones, with some missing. The data contain about 2,500,000 clones, just over 90% of them singletons. The sample taken for sequencing was naive CD4+ T cells sorted from blood. Receptor source: a young man in good health. CDR3s include the opening cysteine and the closing phenylalanine or tryptophan. The D gene is left open where the match is weak. Size is omitted from some rows. Given values are once, few, many or a class for expanded clones.

V	D	size	J	DNA	CDR3
TRBV30	-	-	TRBJ2-4	TGTGCCTGGAGTCGAGGACAGCTAGCCAAAAACATTCAGTACTTC	CAWSRGQLAKNIQYF
TRBV2	-	few	TRBJ1-1	TGTGCCAGCACGAGTGGGAGGACTGAAGCTTTCTTT	CASTSGRTEAFF
TRBV9	TRBD2	-	TRBJ2-1	TGTGCCAGCAGCGTAGGCGGGAGGATAAATGAGCAGTTCTTC	CASSVGGRINEQFF
TRBV6-1	-	-	TRBJ1-5	TGTGCCAGCAGTGACAGGGGAAATAGCAATCAGCCCCAGCATTTT	CASSDRGNSNQPQHF
TRBV7-8	TRBD1	-	TRBJ2-7	TGTGCCAGCAGCTTAGGGGGGACAGGCCAATACGAGCAGTACTTC	CASSLGGTGQYEQYF
TRBV6-5	-	-	TRBJ2-7	TGTGCCAGCAGTTACAACTCCTACGAGCAGTACTTC	CASSYNSYEQYF
TRBV7-2	-	-	TRBJ2-7	TGTGCCAGCAGCCCGACTAGACAGTACGAGCAGTACTTC	CASSPTRQYEQYF
TRBV18	-	-	TRBJ1-3	TGTGCCAGCTCGCCAACAGGGTCCGCGGGAAACACCATATATTTT	CASSPTGSAGNTIYF
TRBV30	-	-	TRBJ2-5	TGTGCCTCCCGCTTTCGAGAGACCCAGTACTTC	CASRFRETQYF
TRBV19	-	-	TRBJ2-2	TGTGCCAGTAGTTCCCCGACAGGCTTGGGGTGGGACACCGGGGAGCTGTTTTTT	CASSSPTGLGWDTGELFF
TRBV5-1	-	-	TRBJ2-1	TGCGCCAGCAGCTTGCCCAGGGATGCGGGAAATGAGCAGTTCTTC	CASSLPRDAGNEQFF
TRBV7-2	-	once	TRBJ2-3	TGTGCCAGCAGCACGGGAGTCTGGACAGATACGCAGTATTTT	CASSTGVWTDTQYF
TRBV6-1	TRBD1	-	TRBJ2-7	TGTGCCAGCAGTGGCCGGGACAGGGCCTACGAGCAGTACTTC	CASSGRDRAYEQYF
TRBV5-1	TRBD2	-	TRBJ2-3	TGCGCCAGCAGTCAACTCGCGGGGGGGACAGATACGCAGTATTTT	CASSQLAGGTDTQYF
TRBV27	-	-	TRBJ1-1	TGTGCCCGCCACTTGGGGGGCGCGGATAGGGCTTTCTTT	CARHLGGADRAFF
TRBV7-9	-	-	TRBJ1-6	TGTGCCAGCAGCTTCGGGACACTAAATTCACCCCTCCACTTT	CASSFGTLNSPLHF
TRBV18	TRBD1	-	TRBJ2-7	TGTGCCAGCTCACCCGAACAGGGGCGAACCTACGAGCAGTACTTC	CASSPEQGRTYEQYF
TRBV11-2	-	-	TRBJ2-7	TGTGCCAGCAGCTTAGTCGATGGAGTCAGTCTCGAGCAGTACTTC	CASSLVDGVSLEQYF
TRBV27	TRBD1	-	TRBJ2-5	TGTGCCAGCAGGATCACAGGGGGCGTTGAGACCCAGTACTTC	CASRITGGVETQYF
TRBV6-6	TRBD2	-	TRBJ2-7	TGTGCCAGCAGCCGGGGGGGGAGCTCCTACGAGCAGTACTTC	CASSRGGSSYEQYF
TRBV10-1	-	-	TRBJ2-3	TGCGCCAGCAGTGAGTCTAGCCTCTCTCGCACAGATACGCAGTATTTT	CASSESSLSRTDTQYF
TRBV2	-	-	TRBJ2-3	TGTGCCAGCAGTGCCAGGCCAGATACGCAGTATTTT	CASSARPDTQYF
TRBV28	-	few	TRBJ1-1	TGTGCCAGCTGTCGGGGAGCCATGAACACTGAAGCTTTCTTT	CASCRGAMNTEAFF
TRBV30	-	-	TRBJ1-3	TGTGCCTGGAGAATAACAGGCGCTACTGGAAACACCATATATTTT	CAWRITGATGNTIYF
TRBV7-9	-	-	TRBJ1-3	TGTGCCAGCAGCCCTACAGGGACCTCTGGAAACACCATATATTTT	CASSPTGTSGNTIYF
TRBV28	TRBD2	-	TRBJ2-5	TGTGCCAGCAGTCTCCCTAGCGGGGGGCGTGAGACCCAGTACTTC	CASSLPSGGRETQYF
TRBV6-1	-	-	TRBJ1-2	TGTGCCAGCAGTGTTGCGGGACTCTATGGCTACACCTTC	CASSVAGLYGYTF
TRBV6-5	-	-	TRBJ1-3	TGTGCCAGCACCCCGCTGTCGGGGTATGGAAACACCATATATTTT	CASTPLSGYGNTIYF
TRBV30	-	-	TRBJ1-1	TGTGCCTGGAGTGTGGGAGGTGGGGAAGCTTTCTTT	CAWSVGGGEAFF
TRBV30	-	few	TRBJ1-3	TGTGCCTGGAGCCCCGACAGGTTAGGAAACACCATATATTTT	CAWSPDRLGNTIYF
TRBV7-9	-	-	TRBJ2-7	TGTGCCAGCAGCTTAGGGGCCCTCTACGAGCAGTACTTC	CASSLGALYEQYF
TRBV19	TRBD1	-	TRBJ2-2	TGTGCCAGTAGTACCCCCGGGGGACAGGGGGCGCGCGGGGAGCTGTTTTTT	CASSTPGGQGARGELFF
TRBV5-6	TRBD1	-	TRBJ1-5	TGTGCCAGCAGCTTTGCCGGGACAGCGACTCAGCCCCAGCATTTT	CASSFAGTATQPQHF
TRBV7-2	-	-	TRBJ2-2	TGTGCCAGCAGCTTGGAGGGCGGGTACACCGGGGAGCTGTTTTTT	CASSLEGGYTGELFF
TRBV11-2	-	-	TRBJ2-4	TGTGCCAGCAGCTTAGAGGTCCGGGCCGGTGGAAACATTCAGTACTTC	CASSLEVRAGGNIQYF
TRBV9	TRBD1	-	TRBJ2-7	TGTGCCAGCAGCGTAGGGGGGACAGTCTCCTACGAGCAGTACTTC	CASSVGGTVSYEQYF
TRBV27	-	-	TRBJ2-7	TGTGCCAGCAGTTTGGGGGAAGAAGGCTACGAGCAGTACTTC	CASSLGEEGYEQYF
TRBV5-4	TRBD1	once	TRBJ2-1	TGTGCCAGCAGCTTGGCACAGGGGGGAGGCAATGAGCAGTTCTTC	CASSLAQGGGNEQFF
TRBV19	TRBD1	-	TRBJ1-2	TGTGCCAGTAGTGGGGTCAGGGGGGACTCTCACTATGGCTACACCTTC	CASSGVRGDSHYGYTF
TRBV27	-	-	TRBJ2-7	TGTGCCAGCACTCGGCCGGGGTCCTACGAGCAGTACTTC	CASTRPGSYEQYF
TRBV28	-	-	TRBJ1-5	TGTGCCAGCTGCGAGGGGGGAATCAATCAGCCCCAGCATTTT	CASCEGGINQPQHF
TRBV27	TRBD1	-	TRBJ2-3	TGTGCCAGCAGGCGAGGGACAGGGGGCACAGATACGCAGTATTTT	CASRRGTGGTDTQYF
TRBV7-6	TRBD1	-	TRBJ1-1	TGTGCCAGCAGCTTCAGTCAGGGGGGCACTGAAGCTTTCTTT	CASSFSQGGTEAFF
TRBV30	-	-	TRBJ2-2	TGTGCCTGTATGGACAGAAACACCGGGGAGCTGTTTTTT	CACMDRNTGELFF
TRBV12-5	TRBD2	-	TRBJ2-1	TGTGCTAGTGGTCAGACTAGCGGGCGGTACAATGAGCAGTTCTTC	CASGQTSGRYNEQFF
TRBV5-6	-	-	TRBJ2-3	TGTGCCAGCAGCTTGATTCAGGGGGGAGGCACAGATACGCAGTATTTT	CASSLIQGGGTDTQYF
TRBV18	-	-	TRBJ2-5	TGTGCCAGCTCGTTCTCACAGGGCCGAGAGACCCAGTACTTC	CASSFSQGRETQYF
TRBV10-2	TRBD2	-	TRBJ2-2	TGCGCCAGCAGTGTGACTAGCGGGGGGCAGGGTACCGGGGAGCTGTTTTTT	CASSVTSGGQGTGELFF
TRBV29-1	-	-	TRBJ1-4	TGCAGCGTTGGCAGGAGTGGCGAAAAACTGTTTTTT	CSVGRSGEKLFF
TRBV7-9	-	-	TRBJ1-5	TGTGCCAGCAGTCACGCTTGGGCGGATCAGCCCCAGCATTTT	CASSHAWADQPQHF
TRBV7-3	-	-	TRBJ2-7	TGTGCCAGCAGCGAGGACGTCACCTACGAGCAGTACTTC	CASSEDVTYEQYF
TRBV5-1	-	-	TRBJ2-3	TGCGCCAGCAGCTTGTCGGGACTTAGCACAGATACGCAGTATTTT	CASSLSGLSTDTQYF
TRBV27	TRBD2	-	TRBJ2-7	TGTGCCAGCAGTCCGACTTGGGCTAGCGGGAGATCGTACTTC	CASSPTWASGRSYF
TRBV6-5	TRBD1	-	TRBJ1-2	TGTGCCAGCAGTTACACGGGGACAGGGGAGACCTTC	CASSYTGTGETF
TRBV18	TRBD1	once	TRBJ2-1	TGTGCCAGCTCACATGGACAGGGGTACAATGAGCAGTTCTTC	CASSHGQGYNEQFF
TRBV6-1	-	once	TRBJ1-1	TGTGCCAGCGGATCGACTGGGCGGGCTGAAGCTTTCTTT	CASGSTGRAEAFF
TRBV16	-	-	TRBJ2-7	TGTGCCAGCAGCCCCCCCAGCGCCTCCACCTACGAGCAGTACTTC	CASSPPSASTYEQYF